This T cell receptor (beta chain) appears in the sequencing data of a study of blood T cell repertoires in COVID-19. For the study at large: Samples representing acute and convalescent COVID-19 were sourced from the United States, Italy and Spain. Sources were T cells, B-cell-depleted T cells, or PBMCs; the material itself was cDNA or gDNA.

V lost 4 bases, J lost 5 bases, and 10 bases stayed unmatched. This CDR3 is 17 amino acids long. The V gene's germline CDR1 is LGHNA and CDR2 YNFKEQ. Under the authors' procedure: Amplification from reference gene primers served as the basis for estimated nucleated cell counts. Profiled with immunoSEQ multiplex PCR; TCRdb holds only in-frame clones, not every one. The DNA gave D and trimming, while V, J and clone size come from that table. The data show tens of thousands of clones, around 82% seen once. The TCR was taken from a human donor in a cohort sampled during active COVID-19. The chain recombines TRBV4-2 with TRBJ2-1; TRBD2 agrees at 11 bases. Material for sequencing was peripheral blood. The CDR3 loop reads CASSRYAASGGHNEQFF. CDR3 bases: TGTGCCAGCAGCCGGTATGCGGCTAGCGGGGGGCACAATGAGCAGTTCTTC.